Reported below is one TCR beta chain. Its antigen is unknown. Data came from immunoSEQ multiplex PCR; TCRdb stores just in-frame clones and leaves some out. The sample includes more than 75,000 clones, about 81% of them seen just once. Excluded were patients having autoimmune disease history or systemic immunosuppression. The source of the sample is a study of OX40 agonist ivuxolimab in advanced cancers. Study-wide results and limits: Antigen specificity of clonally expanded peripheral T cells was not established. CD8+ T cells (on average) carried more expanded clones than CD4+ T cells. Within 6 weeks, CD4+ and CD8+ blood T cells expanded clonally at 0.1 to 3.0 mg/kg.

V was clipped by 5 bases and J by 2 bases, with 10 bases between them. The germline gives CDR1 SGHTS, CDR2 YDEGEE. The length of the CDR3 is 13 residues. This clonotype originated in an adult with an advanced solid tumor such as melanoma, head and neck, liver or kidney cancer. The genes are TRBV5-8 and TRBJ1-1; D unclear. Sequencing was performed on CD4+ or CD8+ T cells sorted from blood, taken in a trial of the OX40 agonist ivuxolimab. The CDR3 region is CASSLAPNTEAFF. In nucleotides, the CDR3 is TGTGCCAGCAGTCTGGCGCCAAACACTGAAGCTTTCTTT.